The TCR beta chain described here comes from a study of shared clonotypes between healthy human individuals. Turning to this clone: Its specificity is unknown.

The CDR3 is made up of 15 amino acids. CDR1 and CDR2 from the germline V gene are WNHNN and SYGVQD (reference sequence). V was clipped by 4 bases and J by 4 bases, with 13 bases between them. General study results and limits: Sequencing depth was a factor that was expected to affect clonotype sharing among donors. Rarefaction revealed incomplete sorted-subset sequencing despite large depth.

Produced via immunoSEQ multiplex PCR; TCRdb's table is partial and in-frame only. Among approximately 2.4 million clones, under 97% were seen once, and the ten largest hold approximately 0.13%. V usage is TRBV10-1 and J usage is TRBJ2-2, with D perhaps TRBD1 (5 bases). Sequenced: naive CD4+ T cells sorted from blood. Subset given: CD45RA+ positively selected. This receptor was obtained from a man between 18 and 29 years old in good health. The CDR3 DNA follows: TGCGCCAGCAGTGGGCGTAGGGGAAGCACCGGGGAGCTGTTTTTT. Encoded protein: CASSGRRGSTGELFF.